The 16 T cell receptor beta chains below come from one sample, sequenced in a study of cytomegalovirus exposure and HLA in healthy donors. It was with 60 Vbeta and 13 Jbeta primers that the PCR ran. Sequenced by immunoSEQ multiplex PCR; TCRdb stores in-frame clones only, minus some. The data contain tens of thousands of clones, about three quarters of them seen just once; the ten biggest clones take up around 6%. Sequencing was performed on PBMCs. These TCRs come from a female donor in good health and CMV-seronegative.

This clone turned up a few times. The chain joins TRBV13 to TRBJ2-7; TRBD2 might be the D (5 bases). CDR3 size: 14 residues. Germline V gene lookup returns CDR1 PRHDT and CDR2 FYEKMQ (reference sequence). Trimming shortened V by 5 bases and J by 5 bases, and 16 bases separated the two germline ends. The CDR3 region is CASSLGSTEDEQYF. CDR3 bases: TGTGCCAGCAGCCTGGGGAGTACTGAGGACGAGCAGTACTTC.

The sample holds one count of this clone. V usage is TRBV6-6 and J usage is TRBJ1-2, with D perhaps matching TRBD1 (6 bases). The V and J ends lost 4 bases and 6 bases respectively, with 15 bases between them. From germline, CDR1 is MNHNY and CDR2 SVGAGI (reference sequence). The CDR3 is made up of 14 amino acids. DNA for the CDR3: TGTGCCAGCAGTTCCAACAGGGATTTGAATGGCTACACCTTC. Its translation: CASSSNRDLNGYTF.

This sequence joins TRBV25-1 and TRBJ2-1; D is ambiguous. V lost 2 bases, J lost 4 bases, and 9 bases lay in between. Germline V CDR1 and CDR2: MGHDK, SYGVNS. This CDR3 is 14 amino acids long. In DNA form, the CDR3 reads TGTGCCAGCAGTGAAGTCTATTCTTACAATGAGCAGTTCTTC. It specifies CASSEVYSYNEQFF.

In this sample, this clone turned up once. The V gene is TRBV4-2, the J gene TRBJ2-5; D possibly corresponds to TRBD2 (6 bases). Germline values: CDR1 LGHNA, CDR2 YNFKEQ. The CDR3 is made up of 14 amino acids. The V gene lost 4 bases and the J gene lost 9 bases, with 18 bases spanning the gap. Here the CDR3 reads CASSPTMGEEAQYF. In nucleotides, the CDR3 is TGTGCCAGCAGCCCCACCATGGGGGAGGAGGCCCAGTACTTC.

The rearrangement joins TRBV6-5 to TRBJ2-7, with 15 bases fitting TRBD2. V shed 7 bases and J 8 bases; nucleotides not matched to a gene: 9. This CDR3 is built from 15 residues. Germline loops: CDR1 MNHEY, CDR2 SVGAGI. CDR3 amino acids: CASIDRGLAGGQQYF. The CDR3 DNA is TGTGCCAGCATCGACCGGGGACTAGCGGGAGGTCAGCAGTACTTC.

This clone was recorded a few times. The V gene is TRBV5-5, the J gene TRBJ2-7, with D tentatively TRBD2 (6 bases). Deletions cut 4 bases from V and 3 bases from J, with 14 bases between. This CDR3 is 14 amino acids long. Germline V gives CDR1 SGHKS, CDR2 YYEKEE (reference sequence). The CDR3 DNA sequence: TGTGCCAGCAGCCCACCCCCCGGGAGCTACGAGCAGTACTTC. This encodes CASSPPPGSYEQYF.

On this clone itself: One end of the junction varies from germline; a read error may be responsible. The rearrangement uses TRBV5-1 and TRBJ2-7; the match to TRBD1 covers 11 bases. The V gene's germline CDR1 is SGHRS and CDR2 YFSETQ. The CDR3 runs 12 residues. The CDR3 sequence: CASSLGGGQGEF. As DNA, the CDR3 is TGCGCCAGCAGCCTGGGAGGGGGACAGGGGGAGTTC.

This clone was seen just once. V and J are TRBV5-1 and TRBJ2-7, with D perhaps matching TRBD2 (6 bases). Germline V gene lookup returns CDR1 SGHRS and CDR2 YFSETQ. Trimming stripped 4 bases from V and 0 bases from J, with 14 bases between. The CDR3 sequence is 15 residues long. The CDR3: CASSPGDGSSYEQYF. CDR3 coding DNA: TGCGCCAGCAGCCCGGGAGACGGTAGCTCCTACGAGCAGTACTTC.

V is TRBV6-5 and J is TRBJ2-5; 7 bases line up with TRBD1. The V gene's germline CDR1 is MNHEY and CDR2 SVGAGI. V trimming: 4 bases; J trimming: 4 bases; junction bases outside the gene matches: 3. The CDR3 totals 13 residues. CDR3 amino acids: CASSLGQRETQYF. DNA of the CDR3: TGTGCCAGCAGTTTGGGACAGCGAGAGACCCAGTACTTC.

CDR3: CASRKPQIPGGGYTF. In DNA, the CDR3 is TGTGCCAGCAGAAAGCCCCAGATTCCGGGGGGTGGCTACACCTTC. This chain joins TRBV6-5 and TRBJ1-2; D may be TRBD1 (5 bases). Germline V gene data show CDR1 as MNHEY and CDR2 as SVGAGI. The CDR3 length is 15 residues. Trimming took 6 bases from V and 7 from J, leaving 21 bases between them.

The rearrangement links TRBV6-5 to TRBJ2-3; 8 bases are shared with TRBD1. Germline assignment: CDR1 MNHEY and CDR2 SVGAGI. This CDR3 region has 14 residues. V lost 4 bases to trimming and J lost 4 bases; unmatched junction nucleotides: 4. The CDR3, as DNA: TGTGCCAGCAGTTCAGGACAGGGCGCAGATACGCAGTATTTT. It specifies CASSSGQGADTQYF.

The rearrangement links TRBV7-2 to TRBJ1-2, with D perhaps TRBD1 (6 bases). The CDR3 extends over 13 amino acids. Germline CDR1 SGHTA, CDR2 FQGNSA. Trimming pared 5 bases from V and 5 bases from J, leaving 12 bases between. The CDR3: CASSPLDSYGYTF. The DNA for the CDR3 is TGTGCCAGCAGCCCATTGGACAGTTATGGCTACACCTTC. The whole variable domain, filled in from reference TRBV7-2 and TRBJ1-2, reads GAGVSQSPSNKVTEKGKDVELRCDPISGHTALYWYRQSLGQGLEFLIYFQGNSAPDKSGLPSDRFSAERTGGSVSTLTIQRTQQEDSAVYLCASSPLDSYGYTFGSGTRLTVV.

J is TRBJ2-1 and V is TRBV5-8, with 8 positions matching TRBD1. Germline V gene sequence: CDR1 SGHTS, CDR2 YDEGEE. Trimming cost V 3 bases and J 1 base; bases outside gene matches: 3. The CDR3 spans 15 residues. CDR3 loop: CASSYHRGSYNEQFF. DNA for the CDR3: TGTGCCAGCAGCTATCACAGGGGGTCCTACAATGAGCAGTTCTTC.

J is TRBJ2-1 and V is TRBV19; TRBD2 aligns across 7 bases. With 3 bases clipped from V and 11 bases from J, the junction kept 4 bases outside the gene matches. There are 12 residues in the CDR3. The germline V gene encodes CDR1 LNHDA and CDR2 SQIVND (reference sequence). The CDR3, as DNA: TGTGCCAGTAGTATGGAGGGACTAAAGCAGTTCTTC. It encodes CASSMEGLKQFF. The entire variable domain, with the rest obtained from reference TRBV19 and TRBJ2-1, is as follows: DGGITQSPKYLFRKEGQNVTLSCEQNLNHDAMYWYRQDPGQGLRLIYYSQIVNDFQKGDIAEGYSVSREKKESFPLTVTSAQKNPTAFYLCASSMEGLKQFFGPGTRLTVL.

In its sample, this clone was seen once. In nucleotides, the CDR3 is TGTGCCAGCACCAACGAGGTTGCTGGAGGAGAGCAGTACTTC. Protein: CASTNEVAGGEQYF. The chain has TRBV6-6 and TRBJ2-7; D might be TRBD2 (5 bases). The CDR3 loop spans 14 amino acids. Trimming shortened V by 7 bases and J by 7 bases, and 20 bases separated the two germline ends. CDR1 MNHNY and CDR2 SVGAGI come from the germline V gene (reference sequence).

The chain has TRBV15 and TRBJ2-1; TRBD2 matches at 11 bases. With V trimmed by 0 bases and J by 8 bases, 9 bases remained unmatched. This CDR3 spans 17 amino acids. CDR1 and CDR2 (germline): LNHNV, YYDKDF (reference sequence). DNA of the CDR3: TGTGCCACCAGCAGAGACAGACTAGCGGGATTGGTCCATGAGCAGTTCTTC. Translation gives CATSRDRLAGLVHEQFF.